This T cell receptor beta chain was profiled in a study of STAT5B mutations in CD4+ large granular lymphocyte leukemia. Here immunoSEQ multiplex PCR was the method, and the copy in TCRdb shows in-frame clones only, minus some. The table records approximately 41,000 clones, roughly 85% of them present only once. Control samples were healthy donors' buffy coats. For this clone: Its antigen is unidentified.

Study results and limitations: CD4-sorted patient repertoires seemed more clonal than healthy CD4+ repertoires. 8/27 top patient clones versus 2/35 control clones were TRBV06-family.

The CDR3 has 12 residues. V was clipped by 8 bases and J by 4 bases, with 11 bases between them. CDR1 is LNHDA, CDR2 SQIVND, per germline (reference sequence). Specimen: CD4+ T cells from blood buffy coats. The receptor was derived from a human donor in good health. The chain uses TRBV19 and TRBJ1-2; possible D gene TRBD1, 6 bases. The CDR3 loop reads CASSPGVYGYTF. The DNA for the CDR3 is TGTGCCAGTTCCCCAGGGGTCTATGGCTACACCTTC. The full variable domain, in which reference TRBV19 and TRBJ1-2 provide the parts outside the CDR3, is DGGITQSPKYLFRKEGQNVTLSCEQNLNHDAMYWYRQDPGQGLRLIYYSQIVNDFQKGDIAEGYSVSREKKESFPLTVTSAQKNPTAFYLCASSPGVYGYTFGSGTRLTVV.